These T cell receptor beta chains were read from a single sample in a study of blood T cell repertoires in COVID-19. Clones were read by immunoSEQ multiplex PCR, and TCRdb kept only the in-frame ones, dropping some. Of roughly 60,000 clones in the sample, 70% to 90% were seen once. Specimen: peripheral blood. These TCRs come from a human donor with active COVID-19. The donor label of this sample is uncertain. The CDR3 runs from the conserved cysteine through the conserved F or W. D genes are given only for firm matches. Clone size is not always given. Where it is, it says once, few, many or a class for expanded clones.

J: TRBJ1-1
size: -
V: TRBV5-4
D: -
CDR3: CASSPLGGNAWTEAFF
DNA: TGTGCCAGCAGCCCTCTCGGGGGTAATGCTTGGACTGAAGCTTTCTTT

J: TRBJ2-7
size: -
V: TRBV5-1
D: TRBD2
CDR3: CASSGRTSYEQYF
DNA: TGCGCCAGTAGCGGGAGGACTTCCTACGAGCAGTACTTC

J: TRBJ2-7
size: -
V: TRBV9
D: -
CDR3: CASSPGLQPYEQYF
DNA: TGTGCCAGCAGCCCGGGACTTCAACCCTACGAGCAGTACTTC

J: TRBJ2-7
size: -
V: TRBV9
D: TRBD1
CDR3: CASRRGTGNSEQYF
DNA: TGTGCCAGCAGAAGAGGGACAGGGAACTCCGAGCAGTACTTC

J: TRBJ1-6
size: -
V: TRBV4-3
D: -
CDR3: CASSQGSTSYNSPLHF
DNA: TGCGCCAGCAGCCAAGGGTCTACCTCCTATAATTCACCCCTCCACTTT

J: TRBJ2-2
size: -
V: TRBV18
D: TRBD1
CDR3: CASSPPTGTGGYVGELFF
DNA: TGTGCCAGCTCACCACCCACTGGGACAGGGGGGTACGTCGGGGAGCTGTTTTTT

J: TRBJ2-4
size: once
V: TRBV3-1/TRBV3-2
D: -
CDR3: CASSRPPRVLAKNIQYF
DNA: TGTGCCAGCAGCCGACCTCCGAGGGTGCTAGCCAAAAACATTCAGTACTTC

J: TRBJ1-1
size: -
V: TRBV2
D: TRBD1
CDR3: CASSPGTGFEAFF
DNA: TGTGCCAGCAGCCCCGGGACAGGGTTTGAAGCTTTCTTT

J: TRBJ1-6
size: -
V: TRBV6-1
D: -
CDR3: CASSERLNLHF
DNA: TGTGCCAGCAGTGAGAGACTGAATCTCCACTTT

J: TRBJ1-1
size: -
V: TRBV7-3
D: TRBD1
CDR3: CASSPGRGETEAFF
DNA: TGTGCCAGCAGCCCCGGCAGGGGGGAGACTGAAGCTTTCTTT

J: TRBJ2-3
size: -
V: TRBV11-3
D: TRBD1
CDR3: CASSPLEGQGGKQYF
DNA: TGTGCCAGCAGCCCCCTAGAGGGACAGGGGGGCAAGCAGTATTTT

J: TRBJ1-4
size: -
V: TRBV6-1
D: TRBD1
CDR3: CASSEIGTGEKLFF
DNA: TGTGCCAGCAGTGAAATAGGGACAGGTGAAAAACTGTTTTTT

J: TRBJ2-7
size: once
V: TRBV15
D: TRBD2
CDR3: CATSIQTSGYEQYF
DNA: TGTGCCACCAGCATACAGACTAGCGGATACGAGCAGTACTTC

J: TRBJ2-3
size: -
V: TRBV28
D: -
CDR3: CASRRSSTDTQYF
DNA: TGTGCCAGCAGGAGGAGTAGCACAGATACGCAGTATTTT

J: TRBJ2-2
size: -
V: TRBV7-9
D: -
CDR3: CASSFTGTQTGELFF
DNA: TGTGCCAGCAGTTTTACCGGGACACAGACCGGGGAGCTGTTTTTT

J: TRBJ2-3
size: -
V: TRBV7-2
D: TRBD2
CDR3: CASSLRLLAGADTQYF
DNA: TGTGCCAGCAGCTTAAGGTTGCTAGCGGGAGCAGATACGCAGTATTTT

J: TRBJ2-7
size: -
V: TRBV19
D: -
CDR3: CASSLSPSYEQYF
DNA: TGTGCCAGTAGTCTTAGCCCATCCTACGAGCAGTACTTC

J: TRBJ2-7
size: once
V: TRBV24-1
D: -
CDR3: CATSAGGPYEQYF
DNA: TGTGCCACCAGTGCGGGGGGCCCCTACGAGCAGTACTTC

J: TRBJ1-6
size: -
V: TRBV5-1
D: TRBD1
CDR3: CASSQNTGDSPLHF
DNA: TGCGCCAGCAGCCAAAATACAGGGGATTCACCCCTCCACTTT

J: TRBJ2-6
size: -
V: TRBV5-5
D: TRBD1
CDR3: CASSPSGQISGANVLTF
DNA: TGTGCCAGCAGCCCTTCGGGACAGATCTCTGGGGCCAACGTCCTGACTTTC

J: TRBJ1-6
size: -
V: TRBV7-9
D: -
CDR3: CASSLELISPLHF
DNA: TGTGCCAGCAGCTTAGAACTGATTTCACCCCTCCACTTT

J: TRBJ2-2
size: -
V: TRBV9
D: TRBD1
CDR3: CASSDGTGAGELFF
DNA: TGTGCCAGCAGCGATGGGACAGGGGCCGGGGAGCTGTTTTTT

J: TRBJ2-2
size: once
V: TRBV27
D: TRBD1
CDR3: CASYRQGVVTGELFF
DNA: TGTGCCAGCTATCGACAGGGGGTCGTCACCGGGGAGCTGTTTTTT

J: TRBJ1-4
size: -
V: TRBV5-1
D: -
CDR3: CASSFWGDEKLFF
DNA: TGCGCCAGCAGCTTTTGGGGGGACGAAAAACTGTTTTTT

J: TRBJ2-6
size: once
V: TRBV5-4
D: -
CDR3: CASSFYYGANVLTF
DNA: TGTGCCAGCAGCTTTTATTATGGGGCCAACGTCCTGACTTTC

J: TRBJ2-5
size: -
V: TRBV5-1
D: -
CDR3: CASSPTGREGETQYF
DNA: TGCGCCAGCAGCCCCACGGGCAGGGAAGGGGAGACCCAGTACTTC

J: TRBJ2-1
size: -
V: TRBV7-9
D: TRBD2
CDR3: CASSLGTSGNSYNEQFF
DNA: TGTGCCAGCAGCTTGGGGACTAGCGGGAACTCCTACAATGAGCAGTTCTTC

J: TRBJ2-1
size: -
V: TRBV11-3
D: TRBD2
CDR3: CASSLALAGFNEQFF
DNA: TGTGCCAGCAGCTTAGCCCTAGCGGGGTTCAATGAGCAGTTCTTC

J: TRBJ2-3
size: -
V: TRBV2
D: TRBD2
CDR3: CASVPGLAGGHTQYF
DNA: TGTGCCAGCGTTCCGGGACTAGCGGGGGGGCACACGCAGTATTTT

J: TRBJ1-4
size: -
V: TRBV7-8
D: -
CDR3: CASSLDGATNEKLFF
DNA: TGTGCCAGCAGCTTAGACGGAGCAACTAATGAAAAACTGTTTTTT

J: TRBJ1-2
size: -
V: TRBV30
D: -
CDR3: CAWSGGDIDYGYTF
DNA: TGTGCCTGGAGTGGTGGGGACATAGACTATGGCTACACCTTC

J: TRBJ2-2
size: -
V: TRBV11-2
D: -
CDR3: CASSLERRGGELFF
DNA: TGTGCCAGCAGCTTAGAGCGGCGTGGCGGGGAGCTGTTTTTT

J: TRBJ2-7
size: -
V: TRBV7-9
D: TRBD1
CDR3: CASSPTTGGEQYF
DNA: TGTGCCAGCAGCCCGACGACAGGGGGCGAGCAGTACTTC

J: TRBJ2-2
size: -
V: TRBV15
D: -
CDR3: CATSRGGDYRELFF
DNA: TGTGCCACCAGCAGAGGCGGAGACTACAGGGAGCTGTTTTTT

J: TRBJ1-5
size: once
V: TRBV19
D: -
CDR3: CASSMVGRNSNQPQHF
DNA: TGTGCCAGTAGTATGGTAGGGAGAAACAGCAATCAGCCCCAGCATTTT

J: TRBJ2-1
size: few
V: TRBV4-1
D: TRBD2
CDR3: CASSPAGTRSSYEQFF
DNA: TGCGCCAGCAGCCCTGCCGGGACTAGAAGTAGCTATGAGCAGTTCTTC

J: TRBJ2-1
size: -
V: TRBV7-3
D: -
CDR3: CASSLTVAVYNEQFF
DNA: TGTGCCAGCAGCTTAACAGTTGCGGTATACAATGAGCAGTTCTTC

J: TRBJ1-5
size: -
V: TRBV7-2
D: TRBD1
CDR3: CASSFEGAGNQPQHF
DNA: TGTGCCAGCAGCTTCGAGGGGGCAGGGAATCAGCCCCAGCATTTT

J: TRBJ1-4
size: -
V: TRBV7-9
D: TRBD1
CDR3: CASSVLVGTGNEKLFF
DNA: TGTGCCAGCAGCGTACTGGTCGGGACAGGGAATGAAAAACTGTTTTTT

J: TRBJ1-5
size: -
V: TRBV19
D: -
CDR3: CASSMSRGYQPQHF
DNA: TGTGCCAGTAGTATGTCCCGGGGTTATCAGCCCCAGCATTTT

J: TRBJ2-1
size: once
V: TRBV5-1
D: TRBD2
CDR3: CASSFLAGGPSYNEQFF
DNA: TGCGCCAGCAGCTTTCTGGCGGGAGGGCCCTCCTACAATGAGCAGTTCTTC

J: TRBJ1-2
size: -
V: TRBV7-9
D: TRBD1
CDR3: CVSSLNRGDYGYTF
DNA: TGTGTCAGCAGCTTGAACAGGGGAGACTATGGCTACACCTTC

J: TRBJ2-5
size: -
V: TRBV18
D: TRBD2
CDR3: CASSPPLAGVETQYF
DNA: TGTGCCAGCTCACCACCGTTAGCGGGAGTGGAGACCCAGTACTTC

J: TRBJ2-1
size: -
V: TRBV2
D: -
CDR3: CASSVLRGGYNEQFF
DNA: TGTGCCAGCAGTGTTTTACGGGGTGGATACAATGAGCAGTTCTTC

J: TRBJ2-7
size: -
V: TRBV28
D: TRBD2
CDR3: CASSASGGAYEQYF
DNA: TGTGCCAGCAGTGCTAGCGGGGGGGCCTACGAGCAGTACTTC

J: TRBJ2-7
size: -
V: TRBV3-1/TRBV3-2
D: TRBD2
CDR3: CASSQDLVAGAYEQYF
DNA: TGTGCCAGCAGCCAAGATTTGGTAGCGGGCGCCTACGAGCAGTACTTC

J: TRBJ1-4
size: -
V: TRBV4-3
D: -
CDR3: CASSQDMRGANEKLFF
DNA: TGCGCCAGCAGCCAAGATATGCGGGGGGCTAATGAAAAACTGTTTTTT

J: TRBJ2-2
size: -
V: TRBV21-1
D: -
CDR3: CASSETSGGAIQNTGELFF
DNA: TGTGCCAGCAGCGAAACGAGCGGGGGGGCCATTCAGAACACCGGGGAGCTGTTTTTT

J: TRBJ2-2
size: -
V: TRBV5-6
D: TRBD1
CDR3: CASSFEGATNTGELFF
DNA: TGTGCCAGCAGCTTTGAGGGGGCCACGAACACCGGGGAGCTGTTTTTT

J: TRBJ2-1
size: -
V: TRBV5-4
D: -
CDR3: CASSWDNGEQFF
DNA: TGTGCCAGCAGCTGGGACAATGGGGAGCAGTTCTTC

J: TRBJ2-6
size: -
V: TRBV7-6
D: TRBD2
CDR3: CASSFSGGAGANVLTF
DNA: TGTGCCAGCAGCTTTAGCGGGGGGGCTGGGGCCAACGTCCTGACTTTC

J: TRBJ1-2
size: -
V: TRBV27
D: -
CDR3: CASSLQQGQYYGYTF
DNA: TGTGCCAGCAGTTTACAGCAGGGCCAATACTATGGCTACACCTTC

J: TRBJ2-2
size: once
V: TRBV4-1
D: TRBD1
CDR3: CASSPPPGGGTGELFF
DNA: TGCGCCAGCAGCCCCCCGCCAGGGGGCGGCACCGGGGAGCTGTTTTTT

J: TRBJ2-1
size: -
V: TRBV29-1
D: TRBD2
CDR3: CSAGASGETDEQFF
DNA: TGCAGCGCCGGGGCTAGCGGAGAGACGGATGAGCAGTTCTTC

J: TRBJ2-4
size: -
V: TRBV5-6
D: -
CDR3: CASSRLAKNIQYF
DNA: TGTGCCAGCAGTCGACTAGCCAAAAACATTCAGTACTTC

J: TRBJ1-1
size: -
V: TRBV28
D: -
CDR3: CASMKAGPLNTEAFF
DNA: TGTGCCAGCATGAAGGCAGGGCCTTTGAACACTGAAGCTTTCTTT

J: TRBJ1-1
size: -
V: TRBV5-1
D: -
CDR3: CASSAGPLEAEAFF
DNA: TGCGCCAGCAGCGCGGGACCACTTGAGGCTGAAGCTTTCTTT

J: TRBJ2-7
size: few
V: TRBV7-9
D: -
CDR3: CASSLGVRAYEQYF
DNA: TGTGCCAGCAGCTTAGGTGTCAGGGCTTACGAGCAGTACTTC

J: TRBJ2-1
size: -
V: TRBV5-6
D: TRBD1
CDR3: CASSYDRGARQFF
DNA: TGTGCCAGCAGCTACGACAGGGGCGCGAGGCAGTTCTTC

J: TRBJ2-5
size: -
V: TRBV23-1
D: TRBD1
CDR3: CASSGQGAGETQYF
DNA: TGCGCCAGCAGCGGACAGGGGGCAGGAGAGACCCAGTACTTC